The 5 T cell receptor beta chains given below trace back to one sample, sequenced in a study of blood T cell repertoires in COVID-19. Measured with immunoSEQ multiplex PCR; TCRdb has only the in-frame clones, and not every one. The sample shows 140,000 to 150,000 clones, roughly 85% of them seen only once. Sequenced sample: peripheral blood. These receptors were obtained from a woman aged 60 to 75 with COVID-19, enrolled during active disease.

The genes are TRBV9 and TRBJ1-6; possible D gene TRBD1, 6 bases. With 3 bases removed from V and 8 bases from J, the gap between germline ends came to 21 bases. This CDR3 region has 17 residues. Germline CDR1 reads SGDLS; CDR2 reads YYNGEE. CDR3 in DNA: TGTGCCAGCAGCGATCGAGGGGACAAGGGACGGGATTCACCCCTCCACTTT. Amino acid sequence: CASSDRGDKGRDSPLHF. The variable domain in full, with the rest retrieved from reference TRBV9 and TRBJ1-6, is DSGVTQTPKHLITATGQRVTLRCSPRSGDLSVYWYQQSLDQGLQFLIQYYNGEERAKGNILERFSAQQFPDLHSELNLSSLELGDSALYFCASSDRGDKGRDSPLHFGNGTRLTVT.

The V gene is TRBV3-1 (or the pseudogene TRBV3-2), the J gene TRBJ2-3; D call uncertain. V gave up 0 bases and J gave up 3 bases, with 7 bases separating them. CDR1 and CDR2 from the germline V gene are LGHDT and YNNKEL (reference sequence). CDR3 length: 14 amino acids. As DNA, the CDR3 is TGTGCCAGCAGCCAAGAGCGGTCTACAGATACGCAGTATTTT. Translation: CASSQERSTDTQYF.

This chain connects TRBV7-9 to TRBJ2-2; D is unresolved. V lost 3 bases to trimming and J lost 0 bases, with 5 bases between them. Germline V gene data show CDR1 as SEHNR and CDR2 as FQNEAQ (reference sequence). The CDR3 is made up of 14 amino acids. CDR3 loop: CASSFLANTGELFF. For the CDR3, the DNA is TGTGCCAGCAGCTTCCTAGCGAACACCGGGGAGCTGTTTTTT.

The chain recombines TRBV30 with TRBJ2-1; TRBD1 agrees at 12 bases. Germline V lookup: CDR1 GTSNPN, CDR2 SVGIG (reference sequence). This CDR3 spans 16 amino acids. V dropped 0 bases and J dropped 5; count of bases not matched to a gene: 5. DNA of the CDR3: TGTGCCTGGAGTGTAATCGGGACAGGGGGCCACAATGAGCAGTTCTTC. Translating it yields CAWSVIGTGGHNEQFF.

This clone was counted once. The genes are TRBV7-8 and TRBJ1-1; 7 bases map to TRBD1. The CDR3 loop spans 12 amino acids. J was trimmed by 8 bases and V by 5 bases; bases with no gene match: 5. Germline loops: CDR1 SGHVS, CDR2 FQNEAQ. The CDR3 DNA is TGTGCCAGCAGCCCGCTGGACAGGGAAGCTTTCTTT. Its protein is CASSPLDREAFF.